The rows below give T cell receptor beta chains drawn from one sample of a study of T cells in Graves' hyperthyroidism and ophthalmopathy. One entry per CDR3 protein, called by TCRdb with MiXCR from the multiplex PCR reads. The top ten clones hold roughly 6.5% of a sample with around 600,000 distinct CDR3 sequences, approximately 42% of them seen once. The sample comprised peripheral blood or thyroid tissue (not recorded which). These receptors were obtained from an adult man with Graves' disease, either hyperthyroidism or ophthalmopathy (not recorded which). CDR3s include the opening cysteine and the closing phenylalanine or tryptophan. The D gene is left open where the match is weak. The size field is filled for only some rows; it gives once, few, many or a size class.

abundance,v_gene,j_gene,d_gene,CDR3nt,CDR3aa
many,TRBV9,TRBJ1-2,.,TGTGCCAGCAGCGCAACCCTCCGACAGCATGGCTACACCTTC,CASSATLRQHGYTF
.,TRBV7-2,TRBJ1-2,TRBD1,TGTGCCAGCAGTGAGCTTCAGGGGGCGAGTGGCTACACCTTC,CASSELQGASGYTF
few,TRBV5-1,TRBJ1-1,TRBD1,TGCGCCAGCAGCTTGCACCGGGACAGTGAAGCTTTCTTT,CASSLHRDSEAFF
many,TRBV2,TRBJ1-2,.,TGTGCCAGCAGATGGACCCAAAATCACTATGGCTACACCTTC,CASRWTQNHYGYTF
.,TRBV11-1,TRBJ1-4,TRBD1,TGTGCCAGCAGCTACCCGGACAGGGTGGGTGAAAAACTGTTTTTT,CASSYPDRVGEKLFF
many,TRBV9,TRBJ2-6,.,TGTGCCAGCAGCAACTATGGAGCCAACGTCCTGACTTTC,CASSNYGANVLTF
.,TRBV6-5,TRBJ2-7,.,TGTGCCAGCACTTCGGGGTCCTACGAGCAGTACTTC,CASTSGSYEQYF
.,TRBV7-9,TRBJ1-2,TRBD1,TGTGCCAGCAGCTTGTGGGGACAGGGGGCTGGTGGCTACACCTTC,CASSLWGQGAGGYTF
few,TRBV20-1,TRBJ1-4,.,TGCAGTGCTAGATGGCTCCTGGGAACAACTAATGAAAAACTGTTTTTT,CSARWLLGTTNEKLFF
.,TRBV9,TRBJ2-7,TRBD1,TGTGCCAGCAGCGGGGGACAGCCTACCTCCTACGAGCAGTACTTC,CASSGGQPTSYEQYF
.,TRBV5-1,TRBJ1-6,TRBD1,TGCGCCAGCAGACCTACAGGGGGCATTTCACCCCTCCACTTT,CASRPTGGISPLHF
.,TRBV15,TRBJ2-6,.,TGTGCCACCAGCACCAATGTGCCGGGCCTTTCTGGGGCCAACGTCCTGACTTTC,CATSTNVPGLSGANVLTF
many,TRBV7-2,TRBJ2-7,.,TGTGCCAGCAGCTTAGCAAACCAGAGGGACGGGTACGAGCAGTACTTC,CASSLANQRDGYEQYF
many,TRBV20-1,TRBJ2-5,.,TGCAGTGCTAGCCCAGGGGCCCAAGAGACCCAGTACTTC,CSASPGAQETQYF
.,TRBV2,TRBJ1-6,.,TGTGCCAGCAGCTTCGGGCCCCATGGTTCACCCCTCCACTTT,CASSFGPHGSPLHF
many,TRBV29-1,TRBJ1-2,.,TGCAGCGTAAGGGAGGGCCTCCCTAACTATGGCTACACCTTC,CSVREGLPNYGYTF
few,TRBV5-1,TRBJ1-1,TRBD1,TGCGCCAGCAGTCCGACAGGGCGTATCACTGAAGCTTTCTTT,CASSPTGRITEAFF
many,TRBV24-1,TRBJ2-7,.,TGTGCCACCAGTGACCCAAACTACGAGCAGTACTTC,CATSDPNYEQYF
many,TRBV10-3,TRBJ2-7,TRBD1,TGTGCCATCAGCTCCGGGACAGGGCACTACGAGCAGTACTTC,CAISSGTGHYEQYF
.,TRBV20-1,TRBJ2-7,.,TGCAGTGCCCCTAACCGGCTACTCAATGAGCAGTACTTC,CSAPNRLLNEQYF
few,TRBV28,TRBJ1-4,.,TGTGCCAGCAGTTTGAGGAACAGGGAGGGTGAAAAACTGTTTTTT,CASSLRNREGEKLFF
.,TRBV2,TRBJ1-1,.,TGTGCCAGCAGGGTCGGGACTCAGGGGACCACTGAAGCTTTCTTT,CASRVGTQGTTEAFF
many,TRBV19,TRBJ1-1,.,TGTGCCAGTAGTTCTACCGGGACCGCGAACACTGAAGCTTTCTTT,CASSSTGTANTEAFF
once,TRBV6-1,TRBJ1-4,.,TGTGCCAGCAGTGACGGGGCTGATAGTGAAAAACTGTTTTTT,CASSDGADSEKLFF
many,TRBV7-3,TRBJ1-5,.,TGTGCCAGCAGCCCCCGTGATGGTCAGCCCCAGCATTTT,CASSPRDGQPQHF
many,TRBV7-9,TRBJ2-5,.,TGTGCCAGCAGCCCCAGGATGGAAGAGACCCAGTACTTC,CASSPRMEETQYF
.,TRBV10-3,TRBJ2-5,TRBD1,TGTGCCATCAGTGAACAGGGGAATCAGCCCCAGTACTTC,CAISEQGNQPQYF
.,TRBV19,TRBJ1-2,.,TGTGCCAGTAGTATAGTATTCGGGCGGGAGCGAGACTATGGCTACACCTTC,CASSIVFGRERDYGYTF
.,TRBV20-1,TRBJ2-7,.,TGCAGTGCTTCATTCGATCAGTACTTC,CSASFDQYF
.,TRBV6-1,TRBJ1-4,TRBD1,TGTGCCAGCAGAACAGGGGGCGGTGAAAAACTGTTTTTT,CASRTGGGEKLFF
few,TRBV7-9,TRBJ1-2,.,TGTGCCAGCAGCTCGACAGGTGATAACTATGGCTACACCTTC,CASSSTGDNYGYTF
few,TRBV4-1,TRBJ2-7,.,TGCGCCAGCAGCCCCCAGCTGGGGGCGGACGAGCAGTACTTC,CASSPQLGADEQYF
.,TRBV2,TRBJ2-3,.,TGTGCCAGCAGTATAGATGGACAGCTAGCAGGGGCAGATACGCAGTATTTT,CASSIDGQLAGADTQYF
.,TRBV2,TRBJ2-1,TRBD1,TGTGCCAGCAGTGAACAGGGGGCGGGTGAGCAGTTCTTC,CASSEQGAGEQFF
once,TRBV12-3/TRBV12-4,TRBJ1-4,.,TGTGCCAGCAGCAGACTGGGGAATGAAAAACTGTTTTTT,CASSRLGNEKLFF
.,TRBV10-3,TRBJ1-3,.,TGTGCCATCAGTCAACCCGAGAGTGGAAACACCATATATTTT,CAISQPESGNTIYF
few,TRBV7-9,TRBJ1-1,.,TGTGCCAGCAGCTTAAGTCGGGGCCGGGGGTCTGAAGCTTTCTTT,CASSLSRGRGSEAFF
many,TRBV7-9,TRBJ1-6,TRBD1,TGTGCCAGCAGTTTACAGGGGCTGGGATCACCCCTCCACTTT,CASSLQGLGSPLHF
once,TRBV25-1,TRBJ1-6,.,TGTGCTAGAAGGGCAGGGGCTAATTCACCCCTCCACTTT,CARRAGANSPLHF
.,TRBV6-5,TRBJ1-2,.,TGTGCCAGCAGTGCAACAGAATTCAACTATGGCTACACCTTC,CASSATEFNYGYTF
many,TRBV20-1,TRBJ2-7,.,TGCAGTGCTAGACGGGGGTCGACCTACGAGCAGTACTTC,CSARRGSTYEQYF
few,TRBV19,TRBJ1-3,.,TGTGCCAGTAGTATAGACGGAGGTTATGGAAACACCATATATTTT,CASSIDGGYGNTIYF
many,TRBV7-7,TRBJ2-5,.,TGTGCTAGCAGCTTGAAAGGGCGCCAAGAGACCCAGTACTTC,CASSLKGRQETQYF
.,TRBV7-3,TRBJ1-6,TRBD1,TGCGCCAGCAGCCAAGGAAGGGGACAGGGTGATTCACCCCTCCACTTT,CASSQGRGQGDSPLHF
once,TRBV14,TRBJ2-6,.,TGTGCCAGCAGCCGTGAACAGGCGTCTGGGGCCAACGTCCTGACTTTC,CASSREQASGANVLTF
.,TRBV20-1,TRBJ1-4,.,TGCAGTGCTAGAGGGCTGCAGAGGGTCGGAAAACTGTTTTTT,CSARGLQRVGKLFF
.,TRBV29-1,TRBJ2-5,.,TGCAGCGGGGCCTGGAGTCAAGAGACCCAGTACTTC,CSGAWSQETQYF
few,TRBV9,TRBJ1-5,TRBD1,TGTGCCAGCAGCGTAGCGGGGACAGCGGATCAGCCCCAGCATTTT,CASSVAGTADQPQHF
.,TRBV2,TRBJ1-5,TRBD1,TGTGCCAGCAGTAAGTTAGGCAGGGGGCAAAGTTTTCAGCCCCAGCATTTT,CASSKLGRGQSFQPQHF
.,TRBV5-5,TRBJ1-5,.,TGTGCCAGCACCCTGGGGCAGGGGAGTTTTCAGCCCCAGCATTTT,CASTLGQGSFQPQHF
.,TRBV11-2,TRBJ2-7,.,TGTGCCAGCAGATACGGACGAGGGCCTCCCTACGAGCAGTACTTC,CASRYGRGPPYEQYF